This T cell receptor (beta chain) stems from a study of cytomegalovirus exposure and HLA in healthy donors. General study points: When a later analysis was performed, an Asian-associated ancestry cluster reportedly had fewer N-insertions than the approximately 680-donor mean. Later on, analysis showed that most CMV-associated TCR beta chains appeared to be HLA-restricted.

Use of 60 Vbeta and 13 Jbeta primers characterized the PCR. Measured with immunoSEQ multiplex PCR; TCRdb has only the in-frame clones, and not every one. Of about 160,000 clones in the sample, nearly 80% are singletons; the top ten hold around 0.89%. With respect to this clone: The antigen is unknown.

Germline CDR1 ENHRY, CDR2 SYGVKD. The CDR3 totals 13 residues. Unmatched junction bases numbered 6, after V lost 4 bases and J lost 7 bases. V is TRBV10-3 and J is TRBJ2-7; the match to TRBD2 covers 8 bases. Input material: PBMCs. This clonotype was obtained from a woman in her forties or fifties in good health and CMV-seropositive. CDR3 amino acids: CAISVSGKPEQYF. CDR3 DNA: TGTGCCATCAGTGTTAGCGGGAAGCCAGAGCAGTACTTC.